This T cell receptor beta chain is drawn from a study of T-cell memory formation after mild COVID-19. For this clonotype: The antigen is not known.

V was clipped by 2 bases and J by 4 bases, with 12 bases between them. Germline V gene sequence: CDR1 MDHEN, CDR2 SYDVKM. The CDR3 loop spans 15 amino acids. Broader study findings: There were some responding clones in pre-infection memory, which suggested that cross-reactive memory had joined.

Constant-segment-primed 5'RACE gave TCR alpha and TCR beta cDNA libraries with sample barcodes and UMIs. Each CDR3 protein is one row after TCRdb ran MiXCR on the 5' RACE reads. This table holds 300,000 to 400,000 distinct CDR3 sequences, around 15% found once. The clonotype comes from a man aged 18 to 29 who had mild COVID-19 (a few samples of this study predate the infection). Cell type and time point are not known. Sequencing was done on a sample of PBMCs or a T cell subset sorted from them (not recorded which). J is TRBJ2-4 and V is TRBV28; no clear D. CDR3 residues: CASSLLGLEKNIQYF. The CDR3 coding sequence is TGTGCCAGCAGTTTACTTGGGTTAGAGAAAAACATTCAGTACTTC.